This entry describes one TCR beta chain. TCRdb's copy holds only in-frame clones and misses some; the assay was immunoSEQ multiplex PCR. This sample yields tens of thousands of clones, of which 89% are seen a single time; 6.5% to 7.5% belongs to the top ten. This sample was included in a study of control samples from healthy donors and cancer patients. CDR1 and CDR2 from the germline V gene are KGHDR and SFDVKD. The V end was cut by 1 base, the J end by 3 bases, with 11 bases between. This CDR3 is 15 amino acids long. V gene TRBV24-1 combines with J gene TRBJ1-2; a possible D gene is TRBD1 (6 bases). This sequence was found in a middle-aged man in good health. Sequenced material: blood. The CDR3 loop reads CATSDFSGVDYGYTF. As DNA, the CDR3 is TGTGCCACCAGTGATTTCTCAGGGGTTGACTATGGCTACACCTTC.